These 10 T cell receptor beta chains were all obtained from the same sample, sequenced in a study of shared clonotypes between healthy human individuals. Cells designated naive CD8 were CD45RO-negative and were positively selected for CCR7, with terminally differentiated effector memory CD45RA+ cells excluded. Profiled with immunoSEQ multiplex PCR; TCRdb holds only in-frame clones, not every one. The table lists some 2.1 million clones, around 96% of them singletons. The specimen was naive CD8+ T cells sorted from blood. Receptors originate from a man aged 18 to 29 in good health.

The gene calls are TRBV4-1 and TRBJ2-2; 7 nucleotides agree with TRBD1. CDR3 length: 17 amino acids. CDR1 MGHRA and CDR2 YSYEKL come from the germline V gene. V was pared by 3 bases and J by 4 bases, with 11 bases of the junction left unmatched. The CDR3 is CASSQRAKGAGTGELFF. CDR3 DNA sequence: TGCGCCAGCAGCCAGAGGGCTAAGGGGGCGGGCACCGGGGAGCTGTTTTTT.

The rearrangement uses TRBV6-1 and TRBJ2-7; D is possibly TRBD2 (6 bases). V gave up 4 bases and J gave up 2 bases, with 12 bases separating them. The length of the CDR3 is 14 residues. CDR1 MNHNS and CDR2 SASEGT come from the germline V gene. CDR3 bases: TGTGCCAGCAGTGCTAACGGGGGAACCTACGAGCAGTACTTC. As protein: CASSANGGTYEQYF.

V is TRBV9 and J is TRBJ1-2; tentative D call: TRBD1 (5 bases). The CDR3 spans 14 residues. The V gene lost 3 bases and the J gene lost 8 bases, with 17 bases spanning the gap. The germline V gene has CDR1 SGDLS and CDR2 YYNGEE. This chain's CDR3 is CASSGSGPFWGYTF. The CDR3 DNA reads as TGTGCCAGCAGCGGTTCGGGGCCGTTTTGGGGCTACACCTTC.

In the case of this clone: Other DNA variants within this sample encode the same CDR3. The chain recombines TRBV6-5 with TRBJ2-7; D gene unclear. With 2 bases removed from V and 0 bases from J, the gap between germline ends came to 5 bases. This CDR3 has 13 residues. Germline V gene data show CDR1 as MNHEY and CDR2 as SVGAGI. CDR3 region: CASSYGTSYEQYF. The CDR3 DNA is TGTGCCAGCAGTTACGGCACCTCCTACGAGCAGTACTTC.

Note on this clone: This sample includes further DNA sequences coding for the same CDR3. J is TRBJ2-1 and V is TRBV13; D is unclear. V was cut by 1 base and J by 3 bases, with 4 bases left in between. CDR3 length: 13 amino acids. Germline-derived CDR1 and CDR2 are PRHDT and FYEKMQ (reference sequence). In nucleotides, the CDR3 is TGTGCCAGCAGCTTAGTTGACTACAATGAGCAGTTCTTC. Translating it yields CASSLVDYNEQFF.

This clone was detected only once. The rearrangement joins TRBV7-4 to TRBJ2-7; tentative D call: TRBD2 (6 bases). Germline assignment: CDR1 SGHVT and CDR2 SQSDAQ. This CDR3 comprises 14 residues. Trimming left V 10 bases short and J 0 bases short, with 16 bases between. CDR3 in DNA: TGTGCCAAACTTAGAAACGGGAGCTCCTACGAGCAGTACTTC. Amino acids: CAKLRNGSSYEQYF.

The chain combines TRBV6-1 with TRBJ2-1; the D is unclear. Deletions cut 4 bases from V and 1 base from J, with 11 bases between. CDR3 size: 15 residues. The V gene's germline CDR1 is MNHNS and CDR2 SASEGT. The CDR3: CASSVQWASYNEQFF. CDR3 nucleotide sequence: TGTGCCAGCAGTGTTCAGTGGGCATCCTACAATGAGCAGTTCTTC.

The chain is built from TRBV30 and TRBJ2-1; 12 bases agree with TRBD2. Germline CDR1 reads GTSNPN; CDR2 reads SVGIG (reference sequence). Trimming cost V 3 bases and J 7 bases; bases outside gene matches: 10. This CDR3 contains 16 residues. The CDR3 protein is CAWSVRLAGEVNEQFF. Here the CDR3 DNA reads TGTGCCTGGAGCGTGCGACTAGCGGGGGAAGTGAATGAGCAGTTCTTC.

The genes are TRBV10-1 and TRBJ2-1; 9 nucleotides agree with TRBD2. V lost 11 bases, J lost 13 bases, and 3 bases stayed unmatched. The CDR3 covers 9 residues. Germline V lookup: CDR1 WNHNN, CDR2 SYGVQD (reference sequence). The DNA of the CDR3 is TGCGCCGGGGGACTAGCCCAGTTCTTC. Translated, it gives CAGGLAQFF.

This chain joins TRBV9 and TRBJ1-2; no definite D call. With 6 bases removed from V and 8 bases from J, the gap between germline ends came to 17 bases. Germline V gene sequence: CDR1 SGDLS, CDR2 YYNGEE. The CDR3 runs to 13 residues. The CDR3 loop is CASTGEGVDGYTF. CDR3 in DNA: TGTGCCAGCACCGGGGAGGGTGTGGACGGCTACACCTTC.